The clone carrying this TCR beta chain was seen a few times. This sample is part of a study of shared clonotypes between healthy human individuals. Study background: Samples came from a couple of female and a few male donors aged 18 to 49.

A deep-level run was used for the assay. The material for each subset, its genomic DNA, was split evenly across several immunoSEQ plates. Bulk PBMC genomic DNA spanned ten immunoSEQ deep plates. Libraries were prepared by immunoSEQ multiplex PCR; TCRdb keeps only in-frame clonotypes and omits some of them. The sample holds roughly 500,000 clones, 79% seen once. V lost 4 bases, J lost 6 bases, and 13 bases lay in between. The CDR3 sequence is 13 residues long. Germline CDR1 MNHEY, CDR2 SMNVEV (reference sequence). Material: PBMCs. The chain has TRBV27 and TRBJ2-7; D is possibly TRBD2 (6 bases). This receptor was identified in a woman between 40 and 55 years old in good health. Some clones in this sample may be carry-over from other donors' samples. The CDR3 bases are TGTGCCAGCAGTTCCAGGGTGGGGGGCGAGCAGTACTTC. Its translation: CASSSRVGGEQYF.